Listed here is a single T cell receptor beta chain. As yet, its antigen is unknown. TCRdb re-called the bulk RNA-seq reads with MiXCR, one entry per CDR3 protein. The sample includes roughly 3,000 distinct CDR3 sequences, roughly 70% seen only once; the top ten take about 7.8%. The data were taken from a study of draining lymph node invasion in breast cancer. Study-wide background: EpCAM/CD45 flow cytometry confirmed tumor invasion of the lymph node.

Cells sorted as CD4+ CD45RA- CD25high were taken as memory regulatory T cells. V was pared by 2 bases and J by 2 bases, with 15 bases between. The germline gives CDR1 MNHEY, CDR2 SMNVEV (reference sequence). The CDR3 consists of 16 residues. Notes on the study in general: It is unknown if Treg conversion is organ-specific or Tregs recirculate between nodes and tumor. Some of the 100 largest tumor clones were found in nodes. Top-100 tumor clone tracking could be done for just two patients.

The chain links TRBV27 to TRBJ1-2; maybe TRBD1 (6 bases). The sample was sorted memory Tregs from a lymph node. The sequence was obtained from a female donor with luminal breast cancer. CDR3 DNA sequence: TGTGCCAGCAGTTTAACAGGACAGAACTTGAACTATGGCTACACCTTC. Encoded protein: CASSLTGQNLNYGYTF.